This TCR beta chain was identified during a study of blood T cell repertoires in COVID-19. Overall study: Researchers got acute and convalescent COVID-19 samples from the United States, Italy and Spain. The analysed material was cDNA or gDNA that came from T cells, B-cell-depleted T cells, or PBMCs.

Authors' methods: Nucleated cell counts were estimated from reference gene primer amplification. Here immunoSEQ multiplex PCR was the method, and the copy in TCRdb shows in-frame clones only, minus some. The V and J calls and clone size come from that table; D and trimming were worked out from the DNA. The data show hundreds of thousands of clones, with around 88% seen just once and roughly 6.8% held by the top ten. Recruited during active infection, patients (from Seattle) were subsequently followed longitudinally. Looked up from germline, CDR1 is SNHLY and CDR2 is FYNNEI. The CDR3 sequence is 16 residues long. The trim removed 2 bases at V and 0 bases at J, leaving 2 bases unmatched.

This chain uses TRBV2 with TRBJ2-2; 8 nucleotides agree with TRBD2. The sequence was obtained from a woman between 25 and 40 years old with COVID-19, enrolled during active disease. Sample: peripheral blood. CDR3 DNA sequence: TGTGCCAGCAGTGAATATAGCGGGGCGAACACCGGGGAGCTGTTTTTT. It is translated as CASSEYSGANTGELFF.